One and the same sample provided the 12 T cell receptor beta chains below, sequenced in a study of blood T cell repertoires in COVID-19. Some clones are missing from TCRdb's copy, which holds only in-frame ones; the method was immunoSEQ multiplex PCR. The sample has around 240,000 clones, approximately 82% seen once; the top ten hold about 1.5%. Sequencing used peripheral blood. The receptors shown here come from a woman aged 40 to 55 who had recovered from COVID-19.

DNA of the CDR3: TGTGCCAGCAGCTTAATGTCGGTGGACAGGGGAAACACCATATATTTT. It translates to CASSLMSVDRGNTIYF. The chain employs TRBV7-2 and TRBJ1-3, with 7 bases aligning to TRBD1. Germline V gene lookup returns CDR1 SGHTA and CDR2 FQGNSA. The V and J ends lost 2 bases and 4 bases, in that order; junction bases with no gene match: 8. The length of the CDR3 is 16 residues. The complete variable domain, with remaining parts taken from reference TRBV7-2 and TRBJ1-3, reads GAGVSQSPSNKVTEKGKDVELRCDPISGHTALYWYRQSLGQGLEFLIYFQGNSAPDKSGLPSDRFSAERTGGSVSTLTIQRTQQEDSAVYLCASSLMSVDRGNTIYFGEGSWLTVV.

The rearrangement uses TRBV5-8 and TRBJ1-2; 7 bases line up with TRBD1. Germline values: CDR1 SGHTS, CDR2 YDEGEE. J was trimmed by 14 bases and V by 0 bases; bases with no gene match: 13. The CDR3 consists of 14 residues. CDR3 DNA sequence: TGTGCCAGCAGCTTGGATACCGAGACAGGGAGTAAGACCTTC. It encodes CASSLDTETGSKTF.

This chain joins TRBV10-3 and TRBJ2-3; no clear D gene. Trimming took off 2 bases at V and 8 bases at J, with 8 bases between the two ends. The CDR3 has 12 residues. The germline V gene has CDR1 ENHRY and CDR2 SYGVKD. The chain's CDR3 is CAISELSGTQYF. In DNA form, the CDR3 reads TGTGCCATCAGTGAGCTCTCGGGTACGCAGTATTTT.

This sequence joins TRBV2 and TRBJ2-1; D may be TRBD1 (6 bases). Germline CDR1 and CDR2: SNHLY and FYNNEI. The V and J ends lost 8 bases and 8 bases respectively, with 13 bases between them. This CDR3 comprises 12 residues. The CDR3 sequence is CASCLRGYEQFF. The CDR3 DNA reads TGTGCCAGCTGCCTAAGGGGGTATGAGCAGTTCTTC.

With respect to this clone: Other DNA sequences within the sample encode an identical CDR3. The V call is TRBV19, the J call TRBJ1-5; D gene uncertain. Trimming pared 2 bases from V and 7 bases from J, leaving 12 bases between. Germline V lookup: CDR1 LNHDA, CDR2 SQIVND (reference sequence). The CDR3 extends over 14 amino acids. The chain's CDR3 is CASSITGENQPQHF. The CDR3 coding sequence is TGTGCCAGTAGTATAACCGGGGAGAACCAGCCCCAGCATTTT.

The V call is TRBV18, the J call TRBJ1-1; no firm D call. Germline CDR1 is KGHSH and CDR2 is LQKENI. The V end was cut by 4 bases, the J end by 5 bases, with 11 bases between. This CDR3 contains 13 residues. CDR3 nucleotides: TGTGCCAGCTCACGGGCCCCGAGAACTGAAGCTTTCTTT. It is translated as CASSRAPRTEAFF.

This chain joins TRBV6-5 and TRBJ2-3; tentatively, D is TRBD2 (5 bases). CDR1 MNHEY and CDR2 SVGAGI come from the germline V gene. Trimming removed 7 bases from V and 2 bases from J, with 13 bases in between. There are 14 residues in the CDR3. The CDR3 sequence: CASNLGLDTDTQYF. CDR3 in DNA: TGTGCCAGCAACCTCGGACTCGACACAGATACGCAGTATTTT.

The chain links TRBV4-2 to TRBJ2-5, with 7 bases lining up with TRBD1. Germline CDR1 reads LGHNA; CDR2 reads YNFKEQ. The CDR3 consists of 15 residues. V shed 3 bases and J 2 bases; nucleotides not matched to a gene: 6. The CDR3: CASSQAGQDQETQYF. CDR3 nucleotide sequence: TGTGCCAGCAGCCAGGCCGGACAGGATCAAGAGACCCAGTACTTC.

This clone was observed a handful of times. The chain uses TRBV11-3 and TRBJ2-4; D perhaps matches TRBD1 (6 bases). This CDR3 contains 16 residues. Germline CDR1 is SGHNT and CDR2 is YENEEA. The V end was cut by 5 bases, the J end by 0 bases, with 14 bases between. The CDR3 is CASSLPQGLAKNIQYF. CDR3 DNA: TGTGCCAGCAGCCTACCACAGGGTTTAGCCAAAAACATTCAGTACTTC.

This rearrangement joins TRBV5-1 to TRBJ2-3, with 9 bases that match TRBD2. With V trimmed by 3 bases and J by 2 bases, 16 bases remained unmatched. CDR3 length equals 19 residues. Germline CDR1 reads SGHRS; CDR2 reads YFSETQ. CDR3 sequence (DNA): TGCGCCAGCAGCTCCGACCCAGGTAGCGGGGGCCCACACACAGATACGCAGTATTTT. Protein sequence: CASSSDPGSGGPHTDTQYF. The full variable domain, in which reference TRBV5-1 and TRBJ2-3 provide the parts outside the CDR3, is KAGVTQTPRYLIKTRGQQVTLSCSPISGHRSVSWYQQTPGQGLQFLFEYFSETQRNKGNFPGRFSGRQFSNSRSEMNVSTLELGDSALYLCASSSDPGSGGPHTDTQYFGPGTRLTVL.

The gene calls are TRBV5-6 and TRBJ1-4; no clear D gene. The V gene's germline CDR1 is SGHDT and CDR2 YYEEEE. This CDR3 contains 13 residues. The V end was cut by 1 base, the J end by 5 bases, with 6 bases between. CDR3 in DNA: TGTGCCAGCAGCTTGTTATTGAATGAAAAACTGTTTTTT. This encodes CASSLLLNEKLFF.

This chain uses TRBV28 with TRBJ1-1; perhaps TRBD1 as D (6 bases). The CDR3 totals 16 residues. V lost 5 bases and J lost 1, with 17 bases in between. Per the germline V gene, CDR1 is MDHEN and CDR2 is SYDVKM. The CDR3 bases are TGTGCCAGCAGTATAGGGGGGGAGATAGGGAACACTGAAGCTTTCTTT. Its translation is CASSIGGEIGNTEAFF.